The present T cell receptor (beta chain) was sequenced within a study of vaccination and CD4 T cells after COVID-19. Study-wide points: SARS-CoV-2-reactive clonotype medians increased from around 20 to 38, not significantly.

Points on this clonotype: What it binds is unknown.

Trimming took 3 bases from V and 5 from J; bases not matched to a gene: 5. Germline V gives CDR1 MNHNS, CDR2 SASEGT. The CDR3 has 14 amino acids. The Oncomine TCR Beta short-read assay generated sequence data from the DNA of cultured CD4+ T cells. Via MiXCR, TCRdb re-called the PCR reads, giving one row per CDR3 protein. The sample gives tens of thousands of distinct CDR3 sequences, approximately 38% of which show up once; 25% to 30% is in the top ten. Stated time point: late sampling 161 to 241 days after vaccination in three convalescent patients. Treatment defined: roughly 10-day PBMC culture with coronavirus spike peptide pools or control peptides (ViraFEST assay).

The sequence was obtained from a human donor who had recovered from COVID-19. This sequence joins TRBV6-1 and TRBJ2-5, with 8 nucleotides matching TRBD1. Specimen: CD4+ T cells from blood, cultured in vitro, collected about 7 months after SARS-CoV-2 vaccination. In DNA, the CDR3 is TGTGCCAGCAGTGAGGACAGGGTTCGCGAGACCCAGTACTTC. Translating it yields CASSEDRVRETQYF.